This T cell receptor beta chain was found in a study of T-cell reconstitution after alpha-beta-depleted transplantation in children. A TCRbeta library incorporating unique molecular identifiers was prepared. TCRdb re-called the PCR reads with MiXCR, one entry per CDR3 protein. The data contain roughly 220,000 distinct CDR3 sequences, approximately 9.8% of them seen just once; the ten biggest clones take up over 4.5%. V trimming: 0 bases; J trimming: 7 bases; junction bases outside the gene matches: 7. This CDR3 has 15 residues. From germline, CDR1 is SGHNT and CDR2 YYREEE (reference sequence). This clonotype was detected only a few times.

The input for sequencing was PBMCs from the stem cell graft donor, taken from the stem cell graft. V gene TRBV5-4 combines with J gene TRBJ2-1, with 7 bases identical to TRBD2. The receptor comes from a human donor who donated a stem cell graft to a child with SCID. The CDR3 DNA reads TGTGCCAGCAGCTTGGTGGGGGGGAGCTTGAATGAGCAGTTCTTC. It codes for CASSLVGGSLNEQFF.